This T cell receptor (beta chain) was sequenced in a study of shared T cell receptors in the human thymus. This clone was observed once. This CDR3 spans 13 amino acids. V lost 2 bases, J lost 6 bases, and 11 bases lay in between. Germline CDR1 is KGHSH and CDR2 is LQKENI. Only in-frame clones appear in the TCRdb table, and some are missing; sequencing was by immunoSEQ multiplex PCR. This table has some 400,000 clones, around 93% appearing once. The receptor comes from a human donor. Sequencing input: thymocytes. The chain couples TRBV18 to TRBJ2-7; D gene unclear. Here the CDR3 DNA reads TGTGCCAGCTCACCAGGTTCCAGATTCGAGCAGTACTTC. Its protein product is CASSPGSRFEQYF. Full variable domain (missing parts from reference TRBV18 and TRBJ2-7): NAGVMQNPRHLVRRRGQEARLRCSPMKGHSHVYWYRQLPEEGLKFMVYLQKENIIDESGMPKERFSAEFPKEGPSILRIQQVVRGDSAAYFCASSPGSRFEQYFGPGTRLTVT.